These T cell receptor beta chains were read from a single sample in a study of blood T cell repertoires in COVID-19. The table came from immunoSEQ multiplex PCR; TCRdb's copy has only in-frame clones and leaves some out. This table has roughly 93,000 clones, roughly nine tenths appearing once. Sequenced input: peripheral blood. These receptors all stem from a man aged 50 to 59 with acute or convalescent COVID-19. The CDR3 runs from the conserved cysteine through the conserved F or W. D genes are given only for firm matches. Only part of the rows carry a size: once, few, many, or a class if the clone is expanded.

CDR3aa: CATSSKLTRGVTGGNEQFF
CDR3nt: TGTGCCACCAGCAGTAAGTTAACGCGGGGGGTAACAGGAGGCAATGAGCAGTTCTTC
j_gene: TRBJ2-1
v_gene: TRBV15
abundance: .
d_gene: TRBD2

CDR3aa: CASSRDKNTEAFF
CDR3nt: TGTGCCAGCAGCCGTGACAAGAACACTGAAGCTTTCTTT
j_gene: TRBJ1-1
v_gene: TRBV5-4
abundance: .
d_gene: .

CDR3aa: CASSIGMAGVRYGYTF
CDR3nt: TGTGCCAGTAGTATAGGTATGGCAGGCGTCCGTTATGGCTACACCTTC
j_gene: TRBJ1-2
v_gene: TRBV19
abundance: once
d_gene: .

CDR3aa: CASSLGGQAILRSQYF
CDR3nt: TGTGCCAGCAGCTTAGGAGGACAGGCCATCCTACGATCGCAGTACTTC
j_gene: TRBJ2-7
v_gene: TRBV9
abundance: .
d_gene: TRBD1

CDR3aa: CASSSSGGGNSPLHF
CDR3nt: TGTGCCAGCAGCTCCAGTGGGGGGGGTAATTCACCCCTCCACTTT
j_gene: TRBJ1-6
v_gene: TRBV9
abundance: .
d_gene: .

CDR3aa: CASSFGVEQPQHF
CDR3nt: TGTGCCAGCAGCTTCGGAGTTGAGCAGCCCCAGCATTTT
j_gene: TRBJ1-5
v_gene: TRBV11-2
abundance: .
d_gene: .

CDR3aa: CASSPLDRPVFLAKNIQYF
CDR3nt: TGTGCCAGCAGCCCCCTAGACAGGCCCGTCTTTCTAGCCAAAAACATTCAGTACTTC
j_gene: TRBJ2-4
v_gene: TRBV3-1/TRBV3-2
abundance: .
d_gene: .

CDR3aa: CAWSVGRGHYEQYF
CDR3nt: TGTGCCTGGAGTGTCGGCAGGGGGCACTACGAGCAGTACTTC
j_gene: TRBJ2-7
v_gene: TRBV30
abundance: once
d_gene: TRBD1

CDR3aa: CASKGQFWNQPQHF
CDR3nt: TGTGCCAGTAAAGGACAGTTCTGGAATCAGCCCCAGCATTTT
j_gene: TRBJ1-5
v_gene: TRBV6-6
abundance: .
d_gene: .

CDR3aa: CASSPRVGQGSSGANVLTF
CDR3nt: TGTGCCAGCAGCCCGCGCGTAGGGCAGGGAAGCTCTGGGGCCAACGTCCTGACTTTC
j_gene: TRBJ2-6
v_gene: TRBV3-1/TRBV3-2
abundance: .
d_gene: .

CDR3aa: CASSTGTGTEAFF
CDR3nt: TGTGCCAGCAGCACCGGGACAGGCACTGAAGCTTTCTTT
j_gene: TRBJ1-1
v_gene: TRBV7-3
abundance: .
d_gene: TRBD1

CDR3aa: CASSPGGGPTDTQYF
CDR3nt: TGTGCCAGCAGCCCCGGGGGAGGGCCCACAGATACGCAGTATTTT
j_gene: TRBJ2-3
v_gene: TRBV11-3
abundance: .
d_gene: TRBD2